This entry lists 27 T cell receptor beta chains sequenced from one sample in a study of blood T cell repertoires in COVID-19. Method: immunoSEQ multiplex PCR; TCRdb's copy keeps in-frame clones and lacks some. The table includes 310,000 or so clones, 90% detected once. The source material was PBMCs or T cells enriched from blood (not recorded which). All receptors come from a woman between 25 and 40 years old who had recovered from COVID-19.

V gene TRBV4-1 combines with J gene TRBJ2-3; no definite D call. The length of the CDR3 is 13 residues. The V end was cut by 1 base, the J end by 3 bases, with 5 bases between. Germline lookup yields CDR1 MGHRA and CDR2 YSYEKL. CDR3 loop: CASSQVQTDTQYF. The CDR3 nucleotides are TGCGCCAGCAGCCAAGTACAAACAGATACGCAGTATTTT.

The chain has TRBV9 and TRBJ2-3; 11 nucleotides agree with TRBD2. Germline-derived CDR1 and CDR2 are SGDLS and YYNGEE. Trimming removed 0 bases from V and 0 bases from J; junction bases left unmatched: 15. The CDR3 is 21 residues long. The CDR3, as DNA: TGTGCCAGCAGCGTAGCTACAACGACTAGCGGGATGTTGACGAGCACAGATACGCAGTATTTT. As protein: CASSVATTTSGMLTSTDTQYF. The whole variable domain, filled in from reference TRBV9 and TRBJ2-3, reads DSGVTQTPKHLITATGQRVTLRCSPRSGDLSVYWYQQSLDQGLQFLIQYYNGEERAKGNILERFSAQQFPDLHSELNLSSLELGDSALYFCASSVATTTSGMLTSTDTQYFGPGTRLTVL.

The CDR3 sequence: CASSVGTGESYGYTF. CDR3 DNA sequence: TGTGCCAGCAGCGTAGGGACAGGGGAATCCTATGGCTACACCTTC. This chain uses TRBV9 with TRBJ1-2, with 9 bases identical to TRBD1. The V gene's germline CDR1 is SGDLS and CDR2 YYNGEE. The V gene end was trimmed by 0 bases and the J gene end by 4 bases; junction bases not matched to a gene: 4. CDR3 length: 15 residues.

The chain recombines TRBV28 with TRBJ2-2, with D possibly being TRBD2 (5 bases). Trimming took off 3 bases at V and 0 bases at J, with 14 bases between the two ends. The CDR3 is made up of 17 amino acids. Per the germline V gene, CDR1 is MDHEN and CDR2 is SYDVKM. This CDR3 reads CASSFVRALTNTGELFF. The CDR3 nucleotides read TGTGCCAGCAGTTTCGTGAGGGCCCTCACGAACACCGGGGAGCTGTTTTTT.

This clone was seen a single time. CDR3 bases: TGTGCCAGCAGGCGGGACAGGGGATACGAGCAGTACTTC. Protein product: CASRRDRGYEQYF. The rearrangement uses TRBV28 and TRBJ2-7, with 10 bases fitting TRBD1. V lost 6 bases and J lost 4; bases outside the gene matches: 3. In germline, CDR1 is MDHEN, CDR2 SYDVKM. This CDR3 contains 13 residues.

Comment on this clone: The junction departs from germline at one end; a sequencing error may be responsible. V and J are TRBV24-1 and TRBJ2-5; D not certain. The germline V gene encodes CDR1 KGHDR and CDR2 SFDVKD. This CDR3 has 11 residues. The CDR3 nucleotides read TGTGCCACTAGTGACGAAGAGACCCAGTACTTC. Translation: CATSDEETQYF.

This clone was seen more than once but under ten times. This chain links TRBV15 with TRBJ1-3; unclear D gene. Deletions cut 0 bases from V and 5 bases from J, with 14 bases between. Germline loops: CDR1 LNHNV, CDR2 YYDKDF (reference sequence). The length of the CDR3 is 16 residues. The CDR3 DNA reads as TGTGCCACCAGCAGAGATCGGCCGGGAGGACGAAACACCATATATTTT. Translating it yields CATSRDRPGGRNTIYF.

This rearrangement joins TRBV4-2 to TRBJ2-3, with 10 bases fitting TRBD2. CDR3 length: 15 residues. V shed 4 bases and J 3 bases; nucleotides not matched to a gene: 4. Germline V gene sequence: CDR1 LGHNA, CDR2 YNFKEQ. CDR3 coding DNA: TGTGCCAGCAGCCGCAAGCGGGAGGGTACAGATACGCAGTATTTT. Translation: CASSRKREGTDTQYF.

The V and J genes are TRBV5-4 and TRBJ2-5; tentative D call: TRBD2 (5 bases). Trimming removed 0 bases at V and 1 base at J, with 13 bases between. The V gene's germline CDR1 is SGHNT and CDR2 YYREEE (reference sequence). This CDR3 has 16 residues. CDR3 sequence: CASSLASRGIQETQYF. The CDR3, as DNA: TGTGCCAGCAGCTTGGCCAGTCGGGGAATCCAAGAGACCCAGTACTTC.

The rearrangement uses TRBV29-1 and TRBJ2-1; 10 nucleotides match TRBD2. There are 14 residues in the CDR3. Unmatched junction bases numbered 5, after V lost 3 bases and J lost 6 bases. Looked up from germline, CDR1 is SQVTM and CDR2 is ANQGSEA. The CDR3 sequence is CSVDVAGGGNEQFF. In DNA form, the CDR3 reads TGCAGCGTTGATGTAGCGGGAGGTGGCAATGAGCAGTTCTTC.

Turning to this clone: An end of the junction differs from the germline gene, which may be a read error. The chain carries TRBV7-7 and TRBJ2-5; 8 bases fit TRBD1. The CDR3 loop spans 16 amino acids. Germline lookup yields CDR1 SSHAT and CDR2 FNYEAQ (reference sequence). CDR3 protein: CASSLGGTGLQETQYF. In nucleotides, the CDR3 is TGTGCTAGCAGCTTAGGAGGGACAGGCCTCCAAGAGACCCAGTACTTC.

The rearrangement links TRBV28 to TRBJ2-3; D may be TRBD1 (5 bases). The germline CDR1 and CDR2 sequences are MDHEN and SYDVKM. V lost 4 bases and J 11 bases, leaving 16 bases between the germline ends. The length of the CDR3 is 13 residues. CDR3 in amino acids: CASSSQTVYRQYF. In DNA form, the CDR3 reads TGTGCCAGCAGTTCCCAGACAGTCTATAGGCAGTATTTT.

The rearrangement links TRBV27 to TRBJ2-1, with 8 bases identical to TRBD1. The V gene's germline CDR1 is MNHEY and CDR2 SMNVEV (reference sequence). This CDR3 has 14 amino acids. The trim removed 5 bases at V and 7 bases at J, leaving 7 bases unmatched. The chain's CDR3 is CASSLGQAGNEQFF. The CDR3 nucleotides are TGTGCCAGCAGTCTGGGACAGGCGGGGAATGAGCAGTTCTTC.

This chain links TRBV5-1 with TRBJ2-2; perhaps TRBD1 as D (6 bases). V was clipped by 4 bases and J by 1 base, with 17 bases between them. The CDR3 loop spans 17 amino acids. Germline V gene data show CDR1 as SGHRS and CDR2 as YFSETQ. CDR3 nucleotide sequence: TGCGCCAGCAGCACCATCATACCACAGGGGAACACCGGGGAGCTGTTTTTT. Translation: CASSTIIPQGNTGELFF.

V is TRBV29-1 and J is TRBJ2-3; 12 nucleotides align to TRBD2. With 6 bases clipped from V and 6 bases from J, the junction kept 10 bases outside the gene matches. Germline-derived CDR1 and CDR2 are SQVTM and ANQGSEA. The CDR3 consists of 15 residues. CDR3 nucleotide sequence: TGCAGCGTCGATGATCTAGCGGGAGGGGGTGATACGCAGTATTTT. Residues: CSVDDLAGGGDTQYF.

The chain links TRBV5-6 to TRBJ2-5; D is possibly TRBD1 (7 bases). Deletions cut 4 bases from V and 7 bases from J, with 17 bases between. This CDR3 contains 14 residues. Germline V gene sequence: CDR1 SGHDT, CDR2 YYEEEE. The CDR3 DNA reads TGTGCCAGCAGCCGGAGGGGGCAGTTGTGGACCCAGTACTTC. This sequence encodes CASSRRGQLWTQYF.

This chain uses TRBV28 with TRBJ1-2; the match to TRBD1 covers 8 bases. The CDR3 length is 15 residues. Germline V gives CDR1 MDHEN, CDR2 SYDVKM. After removal of 6 bases from V and 8 bases from J, the junction contained 14 bases not matched to a gene. CDR3 coding DNA: TGTGCCAGCAGGCCCTCACTCTCACAGGGGGTCGGCTACACCTTC. As protein: CASRPSLSQGVGYTF.

V is TRBV11-2 and J is TRBJ2-3; no clear D gene. The CDR3 totals 14 residues. Per the germline V gene, CDR1 is SGHAT and CDR2 is FQNNGV. With 3 bases removed from V and 0 bases from J, the gap between germline ends came to 7 bases. The CDR3 DNA sequence: TGTGCCAGCAGCTTGCCCCTAAGCACAGATACGCAGTATTTT. This codes for CASSLPLSTDTQYF.

V usage is TRBV27 and J usage is TRBJ1-5; 8 bases fit TRBD1. J was trimmed by 3 bases and V by 7 bases; bases with no gene match: 5. The CDR3 is 14 residues long. Germline CDR1 reads MNHEY; CDR2 reads SMNVEV (reference sequence). The CDR3 region has the DNA TGTGCCAGCACGGGGACAGGCCTCAATCAGCCCCAGCATTTT. Translation gives CASTGTGLNQPQHF.

The chain carries TRBV19 and TRBJ2-4; weak D call: TRBD1 (5 bases). Per germline, CDR1 LNHDA and CDR2 SQIVND (reference sequence). The V gene lost 4 bases and the J gene lost 0 bases, with 10 bases spanning the gap. CDR3 length: 15 amino acids. The CDR3 nucleotides read TGTGCCAGTAGTAGGACAATACTAGCCAAAAACATTCAGTACTTC. It is translated as CASSRTILAKNIQYF. The full variable domain, rest sourced from reference TRBV19 and TRBJ2-4, is DGGITQSPKYLFRKEGQNVTLSCEQNLNHDAMYWYRQDPGQGLRLIYYSQIVNDFQKGDIAEGYSVSREKKESFPLTVTSAQKNPTAFYLCASSRTILAKNIQYFGAGTRLSVL.

V is TRBV7-8 and J is TRBJ2-4; D ambiguous. Per germline, CDR1 SGHVS and CDR2 FQNEAQ. Between the trimmed V and J ends, which lost 1 base and 7 bases, there was a span of 23 bases. This CDR3 is built from 18 residues. CDR3 DNA: TGTGCCAGCAGCTTAGGAATCCACAGCCCCAAGAAGGCGAACATTCAGTACTTC. This gives the protein CASSLGIHSPKKANIQYF.

In nucleotides, the CDR3 is TGTGCCAGCAGCTCAGGCGGTCAAGGGGCCCAGCATTTT. Its translation is CASSSGGQGAQHF. This chain connects TRBV7-8 to TRBJ1-5, with D perhaps TRBD1 (5 bases). Trimming cost V 4 bases and J 11 bases, with 15 bases left between them. The germline gives CDR1 SGHVS, CDR2 FQNEAQ. There are 13 residues in the CDR3.

As regards this clone: The sample contains more than one DNA sequence encoding this CDR3. V is TRBV6-5 and J is TRBJ2-7; 7 bases fit TRBD1. Losses at the gene ends were 2 bases for V and 0 bases for J; bases not matched to a gene: 1. The CDR3 length is 14 residues. Germline-derived CDR1 and CDR2 are MNHEY and SVGAGI. Here the CDR3 reads CASSYGDSSYEQYF. The CDR3 DNA reads TGTGCCAGCAGTTACGGGGACAGCTCCTACGAGCAGTACTTC.

The CDR3 region is CASSSGQLNQPQHF. CDR3 sequence (DNA): TGTGCCAGCAGCTCGGGACAGCTCAATCAGCCCCAGCATTTT. The chain uses TRBV7-9 and TRBJ1-5; TRBD1 agrees at 7 bases. Per germline, CDR1 SEHNR and CDR2 FQNEAQ (reference sequence). V lost 4 bases, J lost 3 bases, and 3 bases stayed unmatched. The CDR3 contains 14 residues.

In this sample, this clone turned up a few times. The CDR3 loop reads CASSETSGSTGYEQYF. CDR3 bases: TGCGCCAGCAGTGAGACTAGCGGGAGTACAGGGTACGAGCAGTACTTC. V is TRBV10-1 and J is TRBJ2-7, with 11 bases matching TRBD2. Per the germline V gene, CDR1 is WNHNN and CDR2 is SYGVQD (reference sequence). The trim removed 2 bases at V and 4 bases at J, leaving 7 bases unmatched. The CDR3 length is 16 residues.

V gene TRBV24-1 combines with J gene TRBJ2-5; 7 bases are a match to TRBD1. Germline lookup yields CDR1 KGHDR and CDR2 SFDVKD. Germline trimming cut 4 bases from V and 5 bases from J; bases unmatched to any gene: 9. The length of the CDR3 is 15 residues. CDR3 in DNA: TGTGCCACCAGTGACATGACAGGGCAGGGGGAGACCCAGTACTTC. The encoded protein is CATSDMTGQGETQYF.

CDR3 in DNA: TGCAGTGCTAGTTGGACAGCTTACAATGAGCAGTTCTTC. Translated, it gives CSASWTAYNEQFF. The chain has TRBV20-1 and TRBJ2-1; a weak D match, TRBD1 (6 bases). This CDR3 contains 13 residues. CDR1 DFQATT and CDR2 SNEGSKA come from the germline V gene (reference sequence). The ends were cut back, 3 bases at V and 4 bases at J, with 10 bases in the middle.